The 32 T cell receptor beta chains below come from one sample, sequenced in a study of regulatory T cells in long-lasting Graves disease. Construction of the TCR beta libraries employed iRepertoire HTBI primers in conjunction with Arm-PCR of CDR3 regions. TCRdb analysed the multiplex PCR reads with MiXCR anew, one entry per CDR3 protein. Of 530,000 or so distinct CDR3 sequences in the sample, around an eighth were seen once. This sample's time point: newly diagnosed GD, antithyroid drugs for less than 3 months. Generation of the TCR library employed RNA extracted from PBMCs. These data also featured in a second study, about T cells in Graves' hyperthyroidism and ophthalmopathy.

Material: peripheral blood mononuclear cells (PBMCs), obtained at new diagnosis, from a patient treated with antithyroid drugs. These receptor sequences come from a man aged 30-40 years with Graves disease.

This clonotype was picked up many times. The chain recombines TRBV3-1 with TRBJ2-7; no clear D gene. Trimming pared 2 bases from V and 7 bases from J, leaving 12 bases between. The CDR3 consists of 13 residues. Germline V gives CDR1 LGHDT, CDR2 YNNKEL (reference sequence). The CDR3 here is CASSQNAIGEQYF. CDR3 sequence (DNA): TGTGCCAGCAGCCAAAACGCGATCGGTGAGCAGTACTTC.

This clonotype was seen many times. In DNA, the CDR3 is TGCGCCAGCAGCTTGTTCGCGGGAGAAAACAATGAGCAGTTCTTC. Encoded protein: CASSLFAGENNEQFF. This rearrangement joins TRBV5-1 to TRBJ2-1; 7 nucleotides line up with TRBD2. The germline gives CDR1 SGHRS, CDR2 YFSETQ. The CDR3 extends over 15 amino acids. The trim removed 1 base at V and 5 bases at J, leaving 6 bases unmatched. Full variable domain (outside the CDR3, taken from reference TRBV5-1 and TRBJ2-1): KAGVTQTPRYLIKTRGQQVTLSCSPISGHRSVSWYQQTPGQGLQFLFEYFSETQRNKGNFPGRFSGRQFSNSRSEMNVSTLELGDSALYLCASSLFAGENNEQFFGPGTRLTVL.

A note on this clonotype: A much larger clone lies one base from this, so it may be a read error. The gene calls are TRBV27 and TRBJ1-5, with no clear D. V was cut by 3 bases and J by 6 bases, with 12 bases left in between. Germline-derived CDR1 and CDR2 are MNHEY and SMNVEV (reference sequence). This CDR3 has 14 amino acids. The CDR3 sequence: CASSFFPEFQPQHF. CDR3 coding DNA: TGTGCCAGCAGTTTCTTTCCGGAGTTTCAGCCCCAGCATTTT.

This clonotype was observed a handful of times. This chain connects TRBV19 to TRBJ1-2; the match to TRBD1 covers 7 bases. The germline V gene has CDR1 LNHDA and CDR2 SQIVND (reference sequence). J was trimmed by 6 bases and V by 4 bases; bases with no gene match: 5. The CDR3 contains 13 residues. The CDR3 region has the DNA TGTGCCAGTAGTACGACAGGGAGAGATGGCTACACCTTC. Translating it yields CASSTTGRDGYTF.

There are a few counts of this clonotype. J is TRBJ2-1 and V is TRBV19, with 11 bases lining up with TRBD2. The germline V gene has CDR1 LNHDA and CDR2 SQIVND (reference sequence). V dropped 3 bases and J dropped 2; count of bases not matched to a gene: 3. The CDR3 consists of 16 residues. Here the CDR3 reads CASSIPGLAAYNEQFF. The CDR3, as DNA: TGTGCCAGTAGTATCCCGGGACTAGCGGCCTACAATGAGCAGTTCTTC. Supplemented by reference TRBV19 and TRBJ2-1, the full variable domain reads DGGITQSPKYLFRKEGQNVTLSCEQNLNHDAMYWYRQDPGQGLRLIYYSQIVNDFQKGDIAEGYSVSREKKESFPLTVTSAQKNPTAFYLCASSIPGLAAYNEQFFGPGTRLTVL.

Details on this clonotype: A much larger clone differs by one base, so this may be a read error. The chain couples TRBV12-3 or TRBV12-4 to TRBJ2-7; no clear D gene. This CDR3 has 14 amino acids. V gave up 9 bases and J gave up 1 base, with 16 bases separating them. The CDR3 protein is CASTFGSASYEQYF. CDR3 coding DNA: TGTGCCAGTACCTTTGGGTCAGCTTCCTACGAGCAGTACTTC.

This clonotype was observed a handful of times. This chain connects TRBV19 to TRBJ1-1, with TRBD1 matching 7 bases. The CDR3 consists of 14 residues. With V trimmed by 4 bases and J by 7 bases, 9 bases remained unmatched. In germline, CDR1 is LNHDA, CDR2 SQIVND (reference sequence). CDR3: CASSTLRDSLEAFF. The CDR3 DNA follows: TGTGCCAGTAGTACACTCCGGGACAGCCTTGAAGCTTTCTTT.

V usage is TRBV18 and J usage is TRBJ2-7; 7 nucleotides align to TRBD2. The V and J ends lost 6 bases and 4 bases, in that order; junction bases with no gene match: 9. The CDR3 spans 14 residues. Germline CDR1 is KGHSH and CDR2 is LQKENI. The CDR3, as DNA: TGTGCCAGCTCGGGAGGGGTGGAAACGTACGAGCAGTACTTC. It is translated as CASSGGVETYEQYF.

V and J are TRBV5-1 and TRBJ2-1, with 9 bases lining up with TRBD2. V lost 3 bases to trimming and J lost 3 bases; unmatched junction nucleotides: 7. CDR1 SGHRS and CDR2 YFSETQ come from the germline V gene. The CDR3 totals 16 residues. The CDR3 region has the DNA TGCGCCAGCAGCTCCGTAAGCGGGAGGCACTACAATGAGCAGTTCTTC. Amino acid sequence: CASSSVSGRHYNEQFF. Filled out from reference TRBV5-1 and TRBJ2-1, the complete variable domain reads KAGVTQTPRYLIKTRGQQVTLSCSPISGHRSVSWYQQTPGQGLQFLFEYFSETQRNKGNFPGRFSGRQFSNSRSEMNVSTLELGDSALYLCASSSVSGRHYNEQFFGPGTRLTVL.

This clonotype occurred a few times. V usage is TRBV7-9 and J usage is TRBJ2-7; possible D gene TRBD1, 5 bases. Germline CDR1 is SEHNR and CDR2 is FQNEAQ (reference sequence). The CDR3 loop spans 15 amino acids. Deletions cut 5 bases from V and 6 bases from J, with 20 bases between. CDR3 sequence reads: CASSPLLGDGFEQYF. CDR3 bases: TGTGCCAGCAGCCCCCTTCTAGGGGATGGATTCGAGCAGTACTTC.

This clonotype has a count of ten or more. This chain uses TRBV11-2 with TRBJ2-7; 10 positions agree with TRBD2. Looked up from germline, CDR1 is SGHAT and CDR2 is FQNNGV. CDR3 length equals 14 residues. Germline trimming cut 9 bases from V and 0 bases from J; bases unmatched to any gene: 5. CDR3 in amino acids: CASMSSGSSYEQYF. The CDR3 bases are TGTGCCAGTATGTCTAGCGGGAGCTCCTACGAGCAGTACTTC.

The sample holds many counts of this clonotype. V and J are TRBV2 and TRBJ1-5; a weak D match, TRBD1 (6 bases). The V gene lost 4 bases and the J gene lost 8 bases, with 15 bases spanning the gap. This CDR3 has 14 amino acids. From germline, CDR1 is SNHLY and CDR2 FYNNEI. Here the CDR3 DNA reads TGTGCCAGCAGTGGGACACAGGGAGGGGAGCCCCAGCATTTT. Its translation: CASSGTQGGEPQHF.

On this clonotype itself: This may arise from a read error, as a much more abundant clone is one base away. This chain connects TRBV7-8 to TRBJ2-7; D tentatively fits TRBD1 or TRBD2 (6 bases each). The CDR3 is 13 residues long. Germline CDR1 reads SGHVS; CDR2 reads FQNEAQ. Trimming removed 5 bases at V and 6 bases at J, with 14 bases between. The CDR3 DNA reads TGTGCCAGCAGCCCGGGGGCGATCCCCGAGCAGTACTTC. Translating it yields CASSPGAIPEQYF.

A remark on this clonotype: This may arise from a read error, as a much more abundant clone is one base away. This likely comes from a read error, as the CDR3 has no conserved phenylalanine or tryptophan at its end. The chain employs TRBV20-1 and TRBJ2-7; weak D call: TRBD2 (5 bases). V was clipped by 2 bases and J by 3 bases, with 11 bases between them. Germline V lookup: CDR1 DFQATT, CDR2 SNEGSKA (reference sequence). The length of the CDR3 is 13 residues. The CDR3 DNA reads as TGCAGTGCTAGACCGGTAGGGAGCTACGAGCAGTACTCC. This codes for CSARPVGSYEQYS.

This clonotype was recorded many times. The chain has TRBV27 and TRBJ2-5; possibly TRBD1 for D (5 bases). This CDR3 has 16 residues. CDR1 and CDR2 (germline): MNHEY, SMNVEV (reference sequence). Trimming stripped 9 bases from V and 2 bases from J, with 22 bases between. The CDR3 DNA is TGTGCCAGTTCAGTGGACCTAGACAGCAGTCAAGAGACCCAGTACTTC. Protein: CASSVDLDSSQETQYF.

This clonotype was observed at least ten times. This chain links TRBV7-9 with TRBJ2-1; weak D call: TRBD1 (6 bases). Germline CDR1 and CDR2: SEHNR and FQNEAQ (reference sequence). The CDR3 is made up of 15 amino acids. Trimming stripped 5 bases from V and 5 bases from J, with 16 bases between. The CDR3 is CASSPESNRDNEQFF. In DNA, the CDR3 is TGTGCCAGCAGCCCCGAGTCCAACAGGGACAATGAGCAGTTCTTC.

This clonotype was seen ten or more times. This chain connects TRBV5-1 to TRBJ1-2; TRBD1 matches 7 bases. In germline, CDR1 is SGHRS, CDR2 YFSETQ. With 4 bases clipped from V and 0 bases from J, the junction kept 15 bases outside the gene matches. CDR3 length: 18 amino acids. CDR3 nucleotides: TGCGCCAGCAGCACATTACAGGGGCAATCTTCTGCTAACTATGGCTACACCTTC. Amino acid sequence: CASSTLQGQSSANYGYTF. The full variable domain, rest sourced from reference TRBV5-1 and TRBJ1-2, is KAGVTQTPRYLIKTRGQQVTLSCSPISGHRSVSWYQQTPGQGLQFLFEYFSETQRNKGNFPGRFSGRQFSNSRSEMNVSTLELGDSALYLCASSTLQGQSSANYGYTFGSGTRLTVV.

This clonotype was seen at least ten times. This CDR3 is CSVNHGFHTDTQYF. For the CDR3, the DNA is TGCAGCGTAAACCACGGGTTCCACACAGATACGCAGTATTTT. V usage is TRBV29-1 and J usage is TRBJ2-3; no clear D. Germline V gene data show CDR1 as SQVTM and CDR2 as ANQGSEA. Deletions cut 6 bases from V and 2 bases from J, with 15 bases between. The CDR3 has 14 amino acids.

Ten or more counts support this clonotype. V and J are TRBV12-5 and TRBJ2-7; TRBD2 agrees at 8 bases. V lost 1 base to trimming and J lost 2 bases; unmatched junction nucleotides: 10. This CDR3 contains 17 residues. Germline CDR1 reads LGHNT; CDR2 reads FRNRAP. The CDR3 DNA follows: TGTGCTAGTGGTTTGGCCCGCTGGGCGGGAGGCGCCTACGAGCAGTACTTC. This codes for CASGLARWAGGAYEQYF.

This clonotype has a count of ten or more. The rearrangement uses TRBV19 and TRBJ2-5; no clear D gene. The V and J ends lost 3 bases and 5 bases respectively, with 10 bases between them. The CDR3 contains 13 residues. The germline V gene has CDR1 LNHDA and CDR2 SQIVND (reference sequence). The DNA of the CDR3 is TGTGCCAGTAGTATTCAGGCCTCCGAGACCCAGTACTTC. Amino acids: CASSIQASETQYF.

This clonotype was seen repeatedly, ten times or more. The chain recombines TRBV2 with TRBJ2-1, with D unresolved. V was cut by 7 bases and J by 6 bases, with 10 bases left in between. The CDR3 is 12 residues long. The germline CDR1 and CDR2 sequences are SNHLY and FYNNEI. The CDR3 here is CASKTRANEQFF. The CDR3 nucleotides are TGTGCCAGCAAGACTCGAGCCAATGAGCAGTTCTTC.

The table lists this clonotype with many counts. The chain has TRBV7-9 and TRBJ2-1; D remains ambiguous. Looked up from germline, CDR1 is SEHNR and CDR2 is FQNEAQ (reference sequence). Trimming removed 4 bases at V and 0 bases at J, with 16 bases between. This CDR3 spans 17 amino acids. This CDR3 is CASSSTQGRVSYNEQFF. In DNA form, the CDR3 reads TGTGCCAGCAGCTCGACCCAAGGACGGGTCTCCTACAATGAGCAGTTCTTC.

The J gene is TRBJ2-4, the V gene TRBV19; unclear D gene. CDR3 size: 15 residues. Germline V gives CDR1 LNHDA, CDR2 SQIVND (reference sequence). V shed 3 bases and J shed 1 base, with 10 bases lying between them. The CDR3 spells CASSIETGAKNIQYF. The CDR3 nucleotides are TGTGCCAGTAGTATCGAAACCGGGGCCAAAAACATTCAGTACTTC.

This clonotype was picked up many times. The rearrangement uses TRBV6-1 and TRBJ1-2; possible D gene TRBD1, 5 bases. V lost 7 bases, J lost 4 bases, and 10 bases lay in between. Germline V lookup: CDR1 MNHNS, CDR2 SASEGT. The CDR3 has 12 amino acids. CDR3 sequence reads: CASTGLVYGYTF. In nucleotides, the CDR3 is TGTGCCAGCACGGGGCTGGTCTATGGCTACACCTTC.

This clonotype was detected ten times or more. In DNA form, the CDR3 reads TGTGCCAACAATACCGACAGAGGGGGCGCGGGGGGCCGGGGTGAAGCTTTCTTT. Protein sequence: CANNTDRGGAGGRGEAFF. The genes are TRBV2 and TRBJ1-1, with TRBD1 matching over 7 bases. Germline CDR1 SNHLY, CDR2 FYNNEI. The CDR3 runs to 18 residues. With 10 bases clipped from V and 7 bases from J, the junction kept 27 bases outside the gene matches.

As for this clonotype: Just one base apart from a much larger clone, this may be a read error. The chain recombines TRBV24-1 with TRBJ2-7; D tentatively fits TRBD1 or TRBD2 (5 bases each). V lost 6 bases, J lost 6 bases, and 20 bases lay in between. The CDR3 has 15 residues. CDR1 KGHDR and CDR2 SFDVKD come from the germline V gene. The CDR3: CATSHVGVVSSEQYF. CDR3 coding DNA: TGTGCCACCAGTCATGTGGGGGTTGTGTCTAGCGAGCAGTACTTC.

The chain uses TRBV11-3 and TRBJ2-2, with 8 bases that match TRBD2. The V gene end was trimmed by 0 bases and the J gene end by 4 bases; junction bases not matched to a gene: 7. Germline V CDR1 and CDR2: SGHNT, YENEEA. This CDR3 is 17 amino acids long. In DNA, the CDR3 is TGTGCCAGCAGCTTAGACCTCGGGAGGGCCGTCACCGGGGAGCTGTTTTTT. Translated, it gives CASSLDLGRAVTGELFF.

This clonotype was seen a handful of times. V gene TRBV30 combines with J gene TRBJ2-3; D not certain. Trimming left V 7 bases short and J 8 bases short, with 13 bases between. The CDR3 is 11 amino acids. Per the germline V gene, CDR1 is GTSNPN and CDR2 is SVGIG (reference sequence). The CDR3 coding sequence is TGTGCCTATACGAAACTCGGTACGCAGTATTTT. It yields the protein CAYTKLGTQYF.

J is TRBJ1-2 and V is TRBV25-1; tentatively, D is TRBD1 (6 bases). Germline CDR1 MGHDK, CDR2 SYGVNS. With 4 bases removed from V and 4 bases from J, the gap between germline ends came to 10 bases. CDR3 size: 13 residues. The CDR3 is CASSGDILYGYTF. The CDR3 DNA sequence: TGTGCCAGCAGTGGGGACATTCTCTATGGCTACACCTTC.

This clonotype was observed at least ten times. This chain joins TRBV13 and TRBJ1-1; D is unclear. Trimming took 8 bases from V and 3 from J, leaving 19 bases between them. Germline V lookup: CDR1 PRHDT, CDR2 FYEKMQ (reference sequence). This CDR3 is built from 15 residues. The CDR3 reads CASREGGGLYTEAFF. CDR3 nucleotide sequence: TGTGCCAGCCGGGAAGGCGGAGGGTTGTACACTGAAGCTTTCTTT. Supplemented by reference TRBV13 and TRBJ1-1, the full variable domain reads AAGVIQSPRHLIKEKRETATLKCYPIPRHDTVYWYQQGPGQDPQFLISFYEKMQSDKGSIPDRFSAQQFSDYHSELNMSSLELGDSALYFCASREGGGLYTEAFFGQGTRLTVV.

The CDR3 region has the DNA TGTGCCAGCAGCCTTGCCGGGACAGACACCGGGGAGCTGTTTTTT. Protein sequence: CASSLAGTDTGELFF. The rearrangement links TRBV3-1 to TRBJ2-2; 7 positions agree with TRBD1. The CDR3 length is 15 residues. The germline gives CDR1 LGHDT, CDR2 YNNKEL (reference sequence). V lost 4 bases and J lost 3; bases outside the gene matches: 5. Full variable domain (outside the CDR3, taken from reference TRBV3-1 and TRBJ2-2): DTAVSQTPKYLVTQMGNDKSIKCEQNLGHDTMYWYKQDSKKFLKIMFSYNNKELIINETVPNRFSPKSPDKAHLNLHINSLELGDSAVYFCASSLAGTDTGELFFGEGSRLTVL.

The chain combines TRBV7-8 with TRBJ1-5, with 7 nucleotides matching TRBD1. Germline trimming cut 4 bases from V and 7 bases from J; bases unmatched to any gene: 7. The CDR3 extends over 14 amino acids. Per the germline V gene, CDR1 is SGHVS and CDR2 is FQNEAQ. CDR3 coding DNA: TGTGCCAGCAGCTCGCTGACAGGGCCCCAGCCCCAGCATTTT. It is translated as CASSSLTGPQPQHF.